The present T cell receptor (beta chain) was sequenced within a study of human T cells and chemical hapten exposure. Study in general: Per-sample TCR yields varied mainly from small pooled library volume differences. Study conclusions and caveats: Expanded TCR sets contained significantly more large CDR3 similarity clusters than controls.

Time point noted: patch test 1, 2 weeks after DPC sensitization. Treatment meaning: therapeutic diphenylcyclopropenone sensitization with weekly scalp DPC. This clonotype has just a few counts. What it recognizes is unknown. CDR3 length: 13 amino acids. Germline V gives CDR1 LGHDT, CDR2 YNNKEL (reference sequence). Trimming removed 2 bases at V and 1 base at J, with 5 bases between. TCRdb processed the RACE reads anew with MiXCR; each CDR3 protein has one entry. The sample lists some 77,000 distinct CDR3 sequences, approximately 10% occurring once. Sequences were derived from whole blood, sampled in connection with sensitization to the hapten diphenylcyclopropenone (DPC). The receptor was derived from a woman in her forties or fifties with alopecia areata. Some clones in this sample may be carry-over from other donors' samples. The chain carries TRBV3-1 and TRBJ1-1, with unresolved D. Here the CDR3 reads CASSQSRNTEAFF. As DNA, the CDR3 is TGTGCCAGCAGCCAAAGTCGGAACACTGAAGCTTTCTTT. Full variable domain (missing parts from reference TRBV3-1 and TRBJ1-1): DTAVSQTPKYLVTQMGNDKSIKCEQNLGHDTMYWYKQDSKKFLKIMFSYNNKELIINETVPNRFSPKSPDKAHLNLHINSLELGDSAVYFCASSQSRNTEAFFGQGTRLTVV.